The 14 T cell receptor beta chains below all came from one sample that was sequenced in a study of T cells in Graves' hyperthyroidism and ophthalmopathy. The TCR beta CDR3 regions underwent amplification using RNA transcripts as the source. Researchers ran a first-round RT-PCR on the TCR CDR3 using the HTBI primer set. TCRdb redid the calling of the multiplex PCR reads with MiXCR, one entry per CDR3 protein. The data show around 300,000 distinct CDR3 sequences, roughly 15% seen once. Sequences were obtained from blood. The receptors were sampled from a woman aged 35 to 49 with Graves' hyperthyroidism.

This clonotype showed up many times. The gene calls are TRBV2 and TRBJ1-4; D remains unclear. Trimming removed 6 bases from V and 7 bases from J, with 15 bases in between. The CDR3 covers 14 residues. Germline V gives CDR1 SNHLY, CDR2 FYNNEI. The DNA of the CDR3 is TGTGCCAGCAGAGAGGCGGGTGAGGCTGAAAAACTGTTTTTT. This encodes CASREAGEAEKLFF.

This clonotype was recorded many times. The gene calls are TRBV7-6 and TRBJ1-4; 9 bases match TRBD1. CDR1 SGHVS and CDR2 FNYEAQ come from the germline V gene. The J segment lost 6 bases and the V segment lost 5 bases, leaving 10 bases of the junction unmatched. The CDR3 is 16 amino acids. The CDR3, as DNA: TGTGCCAGCAGCCTAACCCTCCGGACAGGGGATGAAAAACTGTTTTTT. Protein product: CASSLTLRTGDEKLFF.

In this sample, this clonotype turned up a few times. V gene TRBV5-1 combines with J gene TRBJ2-1; D not certain. The V end was cut by 7 bases, the J end by 10 bases, with 6 bases between. CDR1 and CDR2 from the germline V gene are SGHRS and YFSETQ. The CDR3 extends over 9 amino acids. The CDR3 bases are TGCGCCAGCTCGAGCGAGCAGTTCTTC. This gives the protein CASSSEQFF.

This clonotype appeared many times. The J gene is TRBJ2-5, the V gene TRBV2, with TRBD2 identical over 8 bases. The CDR3 length is 15 residues. Trimming at V came to 4 bases and at J to 5 bases, leaving 9 bases not matched to a gene. CDR1 is SNHLY and CDR2 is FYNNEI in the germline V gene. The DNA for the CDR3 is TGTGCCAGCAGTGGCCAGCGGGAGTGGGAGGAGACCCAGTACTTC. This encodes CASSGQREWEETQYF.

This chain connects TRBV7-9 to TRBJ1-3; 7 bases map to TRBD1. V lost 4 bases, J lost 4 bases, and 4 bases stayed unmatched. In germline, CDR1 is SEHNR, CDR2 FQNEAQ (reference sequence). The CDR3 length is 14 residues. Here the CDR3 reads CASSSTGPGNTIYF. The CDR3 DNA reads TGTGCCAGCAGCTCGACAGGGCCCGGAAACACCATATATTTT.

At least ten counts were recorded for this clonotype. The chain uses TRBV14 and TRBJ2-3, with TRBD2 as a possible D gene (5 bases). Germline loops: CDR1 SGHDN, CDR2 FVKESK. This CDR3 comprises 18 residues. The V gene lost 1 base and the J gene lost 4 bases, with 21 bases spanning the gap. For the CDR3, the DNA is TGTGCCAGCAGCCAAGCGGGTCCGGAGGCGGTTCGGGCAGATACGCAGTATTTT. As protein: CASSQAGPEAVRADTQYF.

In regard to this clonotype: A single base separates this from a much larger clone, so it may be a read error. V usage is TRBV27 and J usage is TRBJ1-2; tentatively, D is TRBD1 (5 bases). Trimming cost V 2 bases and J 7 bases, with 17 bases left between them. The germline gives CDR1 MNHEY, CDR2 SMNVEV (reference sequence). The CDR3 has 15 amino acids. For the CDR3, the DNA is TGTGCCAGCAGTTTAAGGGGACGGGGAGGCTCTGGCTACACCTTC. Protein product: CASSLRGRGGSGYTF.

In nucleotides, the CDR3 is TGTGCCAGCAGTTTACCCGGAAGCTCGGGGGAGCTGTTTTTT. Its translation is CASSLPGSSGELFF. This chain connects TRBV27 to TRBJ2-2, with D uncertain. The CDR3 is 14 residues long. Per the germline V gene, CDR1 is MNHEY and CDR2 is SMNVEV (reference sequence). V dropped 2 bases and J dropped 8 bases, with 12 bases sitting between them.

At least ten counts were recorded for this clonotype. The V and J genes are TRBV29-1 and TRBJ2-7, with 11 bases aligning to TRBD1. The ends lost 0 bases at V and 5 bases at J; junction bases unmatched: 6. The V gene's germline CDR1 is SQVTM and CDR2 ANQGSEA. The CDR3 covers 15 residues. CDR3 coding DNA: TGCAGCGTTGAAGAGGGACAGGGGGTGCCGAACGAGCAGTACTTC. Translation gives CSVEEGQGVPNEQYF.

This clonotype was seen only a few times. The rearrangement joins TRBV5-5 to TRBJ2-1; D is uncertain. The CDR3 has 15 residues. Per germline, CDR1 SGHKS and CDR2 YYEKEE (reference sequence). The V end was cut by 4 bases, the J end by 3 bases, with 14 bases between. This chain's CDR3 is CASSPEAEIYNEQFF. In DNA, the CDR3 is TGTGCCAGCAGCCCCGAGGCGGAAATCTACAATGAGCAGTTCTTC.

This clonotype was seen ten or more times. The chain couples TRBV27 to TRBJ2-7, with TRBD1 as a possible D gene (6 bases). CDR1 and CDR2 from the germline V gene are MNHEY and SMNVEV (reference sequence). This CDR3 is 16 amino acids long. V lost 6 bases and J 7 bases, leaving 25 bases between the germline ends. The CDR3 sequence: CASREATSGTTREQYF. CDR3 nucleotides: TGTGCCAGCAGAGAGGCAACCTCCGGGACAACCCGTGAGCAGTACTTC.

This clonotype occurred many times. J is TRBJ2-7 and V is TRBV2, with TRBD2 matching over 13 bases. V was clipped by 7 bases and J by 6 bases; unmatched bases: 12. CDR1 is SNHLY, CDR2 FYNNEI, per germline. CDR3 length equals 16 residues. CDR3 region: CASTPRTSGSSVEQYF. CDR3 coding DNA: TGTGCCAGCACTCCACGGACTAGCGGGAGTTCGGTCGAGCAGTACTTC.

This clonotype was detected many times. This CDR3 reads CASSRTGIIYNEQFF. The DNA for the CDR3 is TGTGCCAGCAGCCGGACAGGTATCATTTACAATGAGCAGTTCTTC. The chain carries TRBV28 and TRBJ2-1, with 7 bases that match TRBD1. Germline V gene sequence: CDR1 MDHEN, CDR2 SYDVKM. The CDR3 is 15 residues long. Unmatched junction bases numbered 9, after V lost 6 bases and J lost 4 bases. Full variable domain (remainder filled in from reference TRBV28 and TRBJ2-1): DVKVTQSSRYLVKRTGEKVFLECVQDMDHENMFWYRQDPGLGLRLIYFSYDVKMKEKGDIPEGYSVSREKKERFSLILESASTNQTSMYLCASSRTGIIYNEQFFGPGTRLTVL.

This clonotype was seen ten or more times. V gene TRBV12-3 or TRBV12-4 combines with J gene TRBJ2-2; 14 nucleotides agree with TRBD2. The CDR3 totals 16 residues. The V segment lost 5 bases and the J segment 5 bases; nucleotides outside the gene matches: 4. In DNA, the CDR3 is TGTGCCAGCAGTACCAGACTAGCGGGAGGGACCGGGGAGCTGTTTTTT. Translation: CASSTRLAGGTGELFF.